The source of this T cell receptor beta chain is a study of regulatory T cells in long-lasting Graves disease. Germline CDR1 reads SNHLY; CDR2 reads FYNNEI. The CDR3 covers 12 residues. The V end was cut by 8 bases, the J end by 14 bases, with 19 bases between. Turning to this clonotype: The antigen remains undetermined. A read error is possible here, since a much larger clone lies one base away.

Sample time point: newly diagnosed GD, antithyroid drugs for less than 3 months. Researchers made the TCR library from RNA that was extracted from PBMCs. Graves' disease diagnosis was established per American Thyroid Association guidelines. Study conclusions and caveats: Reduced TCR diversity was observed in persistent Graves' patients versus newly diagnosed patients. Having only a small sample size may have limited accuracy.

Through Arm-PCR of CDR3 regions and iRepertoire HTBI primers, TCR beta libraries were built. TCRdb independently ran MiXCR on the multiplex PCR reads; one entry per CDR3 protein. The sample lists hundreds of thousands of distinct CDR3 sequences; roughly 15% were seen once. These data are also associated with another study on T cells in Graves' hyperthyroidism and ophthalmopathy. That paper adds: With a duration under 2 months, the hyperthyroidism was newly diagnosed in patients aged 18 to 65.

Source: peripheral blood mononuclear cells (PBMCs), taken at new diagnosis, from a patient treated with antithyroid drugs. The clonotype was recovered from a woman aged 35-65 years with Graves disease. J is TRBJ1-5 and V is TRBV2, with D possibly matching TRBD1 (5 bases). The CDR3 is CASGGTAGLKHF. The CDR3 DNA follows: TGTGCCAGCGGAGGGACGGCCGGATTGAAGCATTTT. The whole variable domain, filled in from reference TRBV2 and TRBJ1-5, reads EPEVTQTPSHQVTQMGQEVILRCVPISNHLYFYWYRQILGQKVEFLVSFYNNEISEKSEIFDDQFSVERPDGSNFTLKIRSTKLEDSAMYFCASGGTAGLKHFGDGTRLSIL.